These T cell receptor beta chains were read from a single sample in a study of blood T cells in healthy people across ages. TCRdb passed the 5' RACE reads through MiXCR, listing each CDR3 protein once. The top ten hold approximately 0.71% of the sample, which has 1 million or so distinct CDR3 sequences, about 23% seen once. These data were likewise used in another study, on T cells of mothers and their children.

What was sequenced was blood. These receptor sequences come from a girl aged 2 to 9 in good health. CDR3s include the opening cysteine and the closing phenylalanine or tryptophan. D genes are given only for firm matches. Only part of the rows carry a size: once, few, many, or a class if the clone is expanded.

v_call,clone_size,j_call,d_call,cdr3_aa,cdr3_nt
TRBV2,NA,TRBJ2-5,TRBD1,CASSERDSSETQYF,TGTGCCAGCAGTGAACGGGACAGTTCAGAGACCCAGTACTTC
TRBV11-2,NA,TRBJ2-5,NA,CASSFNRDIVLQQYF,TGTGCCAGCAGCTTCAACCGGGACATCGTTTTACAGCAGTACTTC
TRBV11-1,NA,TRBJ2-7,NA,CASSPTYYSPYEQYF,TGTGCCAGCAGCCCAACCTACTATTCCCCCTACGAGCAGTACTTC
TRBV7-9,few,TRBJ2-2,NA,CASSLVEPGELFF,TGTGCCAGCAGCTTAGTTGAACCGGGGGAGCTGTTTTTT
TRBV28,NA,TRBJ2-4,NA,CASSTQAIQYF,TGTGCCAGCAGCACACAGGCCATTCAGTACTTC
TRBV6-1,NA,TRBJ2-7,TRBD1,CASSEEGGQLSEDYEQYF,TGTGCCAGCAGTGAAGAAGGGGGCCAATTATCGGAGGACTACGAGCAGTACTTC
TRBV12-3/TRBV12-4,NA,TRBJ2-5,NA,CASRKQGLQETQYF,TGTGCCAGCAGGAAACAGGGCCTCCAAGAGACCCAGTACTTC
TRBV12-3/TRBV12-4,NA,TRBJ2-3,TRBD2,CASSQAGGPGGGDTQYF,TGTGCCAGCAGTCAAGCGGGAGGGCCCGGTGGGGGAGATACGCAGTATTTT
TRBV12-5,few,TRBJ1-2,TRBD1,CASGSTGQGYVGYGYTF,TGTGCTAGTGGTTCCACGGGACAGGGGTATGTGGGCTATGGCTACACCTTC
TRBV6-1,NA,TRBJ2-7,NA,CASSETGHEQYF,TGTGCCAGCAGTGAAACGGGCCACGAGCAGTACTTC
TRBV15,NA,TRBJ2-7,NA,CATRLLGGDEQYF,TGTGCCACCAGACTCCTTGGGGGTGACGAGCAGTACTTC
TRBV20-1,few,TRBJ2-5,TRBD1,CSVRTGVETQYF,TGCAGTGTCAGGACAGGGGTTGAGACCCAGTACTTC
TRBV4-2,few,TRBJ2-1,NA,CASSHDYNSGLNEQFF,TGTGCCAGCAGCCATGACTATAATTCGGGGCTCAATGAGCAGTTCTTC
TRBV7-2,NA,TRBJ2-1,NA,CASSLGFWDGSSYNEQFF,TGTGCCAGCAGCTTAGGTTTTTGGGACGGGAGCTCCTACAATGAGCAGTTCTTC
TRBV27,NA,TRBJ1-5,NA,CASSPGQWDQPQHF,TGTGCCAGCAGCCCAGGACAGTGGGATCAGCCCCAGCATTTT
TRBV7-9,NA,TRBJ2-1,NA,CASSLGFGGAYNEQFF,TGTGCCAGCAGCTTAGGTTTCGGGGGCGCCTACAATGAGCAGTTCTTC
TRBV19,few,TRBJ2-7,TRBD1,CASSPRLGTGYEQYF,TGTGCCAGTAGCCCACGTTTGGGGACAGGGTACGAGCAGTACTTC
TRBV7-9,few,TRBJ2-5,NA,CASSLSYGVSQETQYF,TGTGCCAGCAGCTTGTCCTATGGCGTGAGTCAAGAGACCCAGTACTTC
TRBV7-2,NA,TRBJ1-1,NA,CASRLSWGFRNTEAFF,TGTGCCAGCCGCCTCTCTTGGGGATTTAGGAACACTGAAGCTTTCTTT
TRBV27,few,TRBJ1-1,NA,CASRSGLRGDTEAFF,TGTGCCAGCAGATCGGGCCTCCGAGGGGACACTGAAGCTTTCTTT
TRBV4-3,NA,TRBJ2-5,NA,CASSQDPGLETQYF,TGCGCCAGCAGCCAAGATCCCGGGCTAGAGACCCAGTACTTC
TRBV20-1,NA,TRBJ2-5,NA,CSARIVGGPRETQYF,TGCAGTGCTCGGATAGTGGGGGGGCCACGGGAGACCCAGTACTTC
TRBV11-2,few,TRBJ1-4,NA,CASSFPGVGEKLFF,TGTGCCAGCAGCTTCCCGGGGGTTGGAGAAAAACTGTTTTTT
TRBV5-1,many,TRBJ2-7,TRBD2,CASSLSSGSSYEQYF,TGCGCCAGCAGCTTGTCTAGCGGGAGCTCCTACGAGCAGTACTTC
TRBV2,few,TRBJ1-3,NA,CAIQPARQGNTIYF,TGTGCCATCCAACCGGCGAGACAGGGAAACACCATATATTTT
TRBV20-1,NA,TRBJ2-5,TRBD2,CSARDSGATQETQYF,TGCAGTGCTAGAGATAGCGGGGCAACCCAAGAGACCCAGTACTTC
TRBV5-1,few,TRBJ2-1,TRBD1,CASSLDYARDREIF,TGCGCCAGCAGCTTGGATTATGCTAGGGACAGAGAGATCTTC
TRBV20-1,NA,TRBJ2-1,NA,CSAGITRGEQFF,TGCAGTGCCGGGATTACAAGGGGTGAGCAGTTCTTC